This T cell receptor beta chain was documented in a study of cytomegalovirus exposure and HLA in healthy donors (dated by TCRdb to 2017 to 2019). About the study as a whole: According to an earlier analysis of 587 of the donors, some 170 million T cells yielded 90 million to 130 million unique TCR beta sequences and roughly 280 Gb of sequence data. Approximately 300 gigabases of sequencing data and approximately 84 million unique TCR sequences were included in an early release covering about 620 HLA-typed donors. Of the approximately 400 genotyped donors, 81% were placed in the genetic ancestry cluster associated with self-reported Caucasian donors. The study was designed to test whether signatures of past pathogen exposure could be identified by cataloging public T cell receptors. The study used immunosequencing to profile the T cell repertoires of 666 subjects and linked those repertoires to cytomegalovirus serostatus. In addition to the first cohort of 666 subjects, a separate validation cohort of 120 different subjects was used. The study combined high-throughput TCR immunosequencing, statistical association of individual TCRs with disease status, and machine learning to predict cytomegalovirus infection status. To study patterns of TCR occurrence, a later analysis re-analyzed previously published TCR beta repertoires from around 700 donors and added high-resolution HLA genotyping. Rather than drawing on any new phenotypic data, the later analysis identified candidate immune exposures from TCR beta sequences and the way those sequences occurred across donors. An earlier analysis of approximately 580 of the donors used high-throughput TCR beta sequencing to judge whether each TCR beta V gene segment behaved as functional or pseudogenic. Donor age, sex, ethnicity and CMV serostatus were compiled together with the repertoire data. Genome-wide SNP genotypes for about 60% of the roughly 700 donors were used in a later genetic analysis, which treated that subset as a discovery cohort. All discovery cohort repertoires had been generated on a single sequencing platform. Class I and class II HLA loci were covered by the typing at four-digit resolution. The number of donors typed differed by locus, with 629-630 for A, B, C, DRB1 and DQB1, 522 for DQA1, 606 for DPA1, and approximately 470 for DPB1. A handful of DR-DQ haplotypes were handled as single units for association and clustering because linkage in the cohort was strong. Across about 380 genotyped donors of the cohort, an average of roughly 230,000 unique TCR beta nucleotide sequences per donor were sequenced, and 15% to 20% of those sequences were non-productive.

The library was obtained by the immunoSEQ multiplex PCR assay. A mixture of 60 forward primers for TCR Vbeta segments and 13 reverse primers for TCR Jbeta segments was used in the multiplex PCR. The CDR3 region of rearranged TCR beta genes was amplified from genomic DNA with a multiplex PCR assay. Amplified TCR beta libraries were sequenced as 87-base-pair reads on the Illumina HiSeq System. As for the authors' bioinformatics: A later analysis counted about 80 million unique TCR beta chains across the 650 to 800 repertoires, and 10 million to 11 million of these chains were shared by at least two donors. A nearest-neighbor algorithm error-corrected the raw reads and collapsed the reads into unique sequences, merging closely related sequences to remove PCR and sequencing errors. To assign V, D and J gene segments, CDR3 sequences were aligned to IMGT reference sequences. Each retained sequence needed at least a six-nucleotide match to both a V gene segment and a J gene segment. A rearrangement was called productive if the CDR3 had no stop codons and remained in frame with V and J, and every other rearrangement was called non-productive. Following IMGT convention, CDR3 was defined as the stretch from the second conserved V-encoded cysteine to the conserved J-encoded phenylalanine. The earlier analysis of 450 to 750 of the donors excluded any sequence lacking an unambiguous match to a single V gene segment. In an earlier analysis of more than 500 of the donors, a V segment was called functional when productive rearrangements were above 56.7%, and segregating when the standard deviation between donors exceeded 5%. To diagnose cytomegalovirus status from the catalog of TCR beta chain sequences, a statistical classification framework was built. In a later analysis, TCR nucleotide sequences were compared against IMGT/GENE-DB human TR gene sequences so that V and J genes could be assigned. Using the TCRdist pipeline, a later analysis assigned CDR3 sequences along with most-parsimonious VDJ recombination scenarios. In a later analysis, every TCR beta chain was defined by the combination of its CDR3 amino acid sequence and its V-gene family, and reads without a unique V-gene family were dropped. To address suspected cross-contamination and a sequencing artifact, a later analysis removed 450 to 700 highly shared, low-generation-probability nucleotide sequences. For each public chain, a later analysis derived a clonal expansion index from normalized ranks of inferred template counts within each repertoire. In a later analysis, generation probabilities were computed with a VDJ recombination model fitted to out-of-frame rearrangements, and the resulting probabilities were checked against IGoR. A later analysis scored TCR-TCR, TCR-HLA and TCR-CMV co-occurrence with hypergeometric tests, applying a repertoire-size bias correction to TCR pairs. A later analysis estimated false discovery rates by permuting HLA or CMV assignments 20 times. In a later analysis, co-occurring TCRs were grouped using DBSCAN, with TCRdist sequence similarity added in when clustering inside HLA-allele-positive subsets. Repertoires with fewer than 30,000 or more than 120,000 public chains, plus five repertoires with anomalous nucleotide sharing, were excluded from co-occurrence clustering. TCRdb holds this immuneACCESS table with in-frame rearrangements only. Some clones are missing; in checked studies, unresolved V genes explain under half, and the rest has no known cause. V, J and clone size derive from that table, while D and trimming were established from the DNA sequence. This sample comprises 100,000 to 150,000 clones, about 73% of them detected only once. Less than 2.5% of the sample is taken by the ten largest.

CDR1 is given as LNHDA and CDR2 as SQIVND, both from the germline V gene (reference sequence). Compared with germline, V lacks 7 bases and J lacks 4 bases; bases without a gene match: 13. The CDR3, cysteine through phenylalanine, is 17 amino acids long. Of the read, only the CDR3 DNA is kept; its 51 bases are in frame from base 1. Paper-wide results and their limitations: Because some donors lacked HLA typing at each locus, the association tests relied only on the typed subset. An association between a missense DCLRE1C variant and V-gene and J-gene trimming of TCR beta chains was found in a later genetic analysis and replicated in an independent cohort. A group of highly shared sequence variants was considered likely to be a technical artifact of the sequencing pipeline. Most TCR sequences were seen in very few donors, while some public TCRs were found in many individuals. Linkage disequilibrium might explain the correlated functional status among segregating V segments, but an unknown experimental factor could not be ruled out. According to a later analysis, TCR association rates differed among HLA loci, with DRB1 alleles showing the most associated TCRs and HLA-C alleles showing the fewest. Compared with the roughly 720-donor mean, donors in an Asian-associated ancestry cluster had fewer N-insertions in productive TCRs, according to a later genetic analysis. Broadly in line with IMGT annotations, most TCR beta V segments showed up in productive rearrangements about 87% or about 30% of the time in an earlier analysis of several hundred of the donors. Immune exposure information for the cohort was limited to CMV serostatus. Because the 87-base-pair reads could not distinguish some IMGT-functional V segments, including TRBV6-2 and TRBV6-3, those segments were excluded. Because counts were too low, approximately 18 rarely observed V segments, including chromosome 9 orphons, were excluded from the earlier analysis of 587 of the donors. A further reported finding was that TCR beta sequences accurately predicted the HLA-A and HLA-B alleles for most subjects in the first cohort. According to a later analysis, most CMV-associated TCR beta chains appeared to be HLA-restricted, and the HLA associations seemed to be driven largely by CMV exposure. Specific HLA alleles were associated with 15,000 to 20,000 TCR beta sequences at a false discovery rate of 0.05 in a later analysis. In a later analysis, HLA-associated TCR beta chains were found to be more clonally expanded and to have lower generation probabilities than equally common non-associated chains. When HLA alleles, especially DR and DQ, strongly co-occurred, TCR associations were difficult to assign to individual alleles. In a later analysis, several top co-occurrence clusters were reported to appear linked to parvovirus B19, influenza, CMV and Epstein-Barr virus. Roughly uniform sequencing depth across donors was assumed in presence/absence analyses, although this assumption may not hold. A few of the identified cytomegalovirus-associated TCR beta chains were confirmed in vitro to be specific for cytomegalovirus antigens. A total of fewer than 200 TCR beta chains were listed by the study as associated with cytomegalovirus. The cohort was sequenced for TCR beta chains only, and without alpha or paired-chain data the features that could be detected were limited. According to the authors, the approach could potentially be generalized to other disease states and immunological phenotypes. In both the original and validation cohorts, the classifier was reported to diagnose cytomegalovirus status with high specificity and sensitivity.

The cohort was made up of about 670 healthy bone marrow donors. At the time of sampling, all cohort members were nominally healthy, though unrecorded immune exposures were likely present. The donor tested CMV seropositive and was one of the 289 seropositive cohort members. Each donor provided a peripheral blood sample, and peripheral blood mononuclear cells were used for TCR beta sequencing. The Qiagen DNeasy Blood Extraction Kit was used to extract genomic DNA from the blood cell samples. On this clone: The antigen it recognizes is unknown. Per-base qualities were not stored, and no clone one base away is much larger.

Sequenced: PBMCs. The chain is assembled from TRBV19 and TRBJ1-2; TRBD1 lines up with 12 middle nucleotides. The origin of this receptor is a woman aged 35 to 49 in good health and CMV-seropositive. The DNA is TGTGCCAGTACCACCCCCGGGACAGGGGGCGCGACCTATGGCTACACCTTC. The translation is CASTTPGTGGATYGYTF.